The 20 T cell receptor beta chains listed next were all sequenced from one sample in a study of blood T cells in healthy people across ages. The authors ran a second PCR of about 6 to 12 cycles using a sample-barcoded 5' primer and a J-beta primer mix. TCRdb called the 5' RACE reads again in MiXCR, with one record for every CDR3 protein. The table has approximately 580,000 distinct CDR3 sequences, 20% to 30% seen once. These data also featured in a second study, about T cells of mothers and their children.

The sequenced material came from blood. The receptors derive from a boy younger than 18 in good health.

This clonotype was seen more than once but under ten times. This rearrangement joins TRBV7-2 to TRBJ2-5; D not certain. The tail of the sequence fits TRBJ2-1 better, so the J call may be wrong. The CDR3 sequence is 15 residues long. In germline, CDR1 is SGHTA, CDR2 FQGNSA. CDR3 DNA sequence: TGTGCCAGCAGCTTAATCTCGGGCCCACGCAATGAGCAGTTCTTC. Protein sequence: CASSLISGPRNEQFF.

The CDR3 bases are TGTGCCAGCAGTATAGCGGGAGGGAACTACGAGCAGTACTTC. As protein: CASSIAGGNYEQYF. The chain recombines TRBV25-1 with TRBJ2-5, with 11 bases identical to TRBD2. The J call may be faulty, since TRBJ2-7 better matches the DNA end. Looked up from germline, CDR1 is MGHDK and CDR2 is SYGVNS. This CDR3 comprises 14 residues.

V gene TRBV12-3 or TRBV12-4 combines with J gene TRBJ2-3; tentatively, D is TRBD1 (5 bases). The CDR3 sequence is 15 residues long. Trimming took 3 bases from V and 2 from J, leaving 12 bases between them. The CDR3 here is CASSFSRVLTDTQYF. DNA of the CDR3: TGTGCCAGCAGTTTTTCCAGGGTGCTCACAGATACGCAGTATTTT.

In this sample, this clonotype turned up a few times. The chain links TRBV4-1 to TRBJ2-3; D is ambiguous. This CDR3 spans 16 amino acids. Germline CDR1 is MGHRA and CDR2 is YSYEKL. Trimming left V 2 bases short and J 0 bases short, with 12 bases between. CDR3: CASSQFTLASTDTQYF. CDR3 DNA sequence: TGCGCCAGCAGCCAATTTACGCTCGCTAGCACAGATACGCAGTATTTT.

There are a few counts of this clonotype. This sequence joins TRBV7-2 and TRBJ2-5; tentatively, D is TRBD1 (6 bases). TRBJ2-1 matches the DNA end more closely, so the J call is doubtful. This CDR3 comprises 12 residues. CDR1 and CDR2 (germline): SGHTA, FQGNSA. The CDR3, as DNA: TGTGCCAGCAGCCAGGTCCCAGGGGATCAGTTCTTC. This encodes CASSQVPGDQFF.

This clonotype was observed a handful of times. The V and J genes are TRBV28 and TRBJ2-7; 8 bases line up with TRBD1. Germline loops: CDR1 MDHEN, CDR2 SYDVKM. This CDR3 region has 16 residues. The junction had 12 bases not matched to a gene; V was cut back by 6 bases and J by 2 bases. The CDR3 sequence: CASSSAQQGGPYEQYF. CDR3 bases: TGTGCCAGCAGCTCTGCCCAACAGGGGGGCCCCTACGAGCAGTACTTC. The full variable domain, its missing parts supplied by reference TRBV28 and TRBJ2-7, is DVKVTQSSRYLVKRTGEKVFLECVQDMDHENMFWYRQDPGLGLRLIYFSYDVKMKEKGDIPEGYSVSREKKERFSLILESASTNQTSMYLCASSSAQQGGPYEQYFGPGTRLTVT.

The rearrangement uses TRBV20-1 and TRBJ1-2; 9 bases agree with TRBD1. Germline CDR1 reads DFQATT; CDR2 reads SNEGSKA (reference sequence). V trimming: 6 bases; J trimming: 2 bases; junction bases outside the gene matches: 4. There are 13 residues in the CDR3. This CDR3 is CSAPGTGNYGYTF. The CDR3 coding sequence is TGCAGTGCACCCGGGACAGGGAACTATGGCTACACCTTC.

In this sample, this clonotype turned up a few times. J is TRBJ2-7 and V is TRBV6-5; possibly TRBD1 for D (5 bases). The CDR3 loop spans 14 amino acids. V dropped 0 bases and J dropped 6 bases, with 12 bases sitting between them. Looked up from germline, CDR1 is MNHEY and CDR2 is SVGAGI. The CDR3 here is CASSYSGQGIEQYF. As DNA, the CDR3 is TGTGCCAGCAGTTACTCGGGGCAGGGAATCGAGCAGTACTTC.

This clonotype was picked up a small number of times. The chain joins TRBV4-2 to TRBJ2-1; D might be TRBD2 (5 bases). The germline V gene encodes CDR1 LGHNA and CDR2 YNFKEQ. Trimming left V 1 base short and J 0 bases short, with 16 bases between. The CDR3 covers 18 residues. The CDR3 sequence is CASSQGASERSSYNEQFF. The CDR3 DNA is TGTGCCAGCAGCCAAGGGGCATCGGAGCGGAGCTCCTACAATGAGCAGTTCTTC.

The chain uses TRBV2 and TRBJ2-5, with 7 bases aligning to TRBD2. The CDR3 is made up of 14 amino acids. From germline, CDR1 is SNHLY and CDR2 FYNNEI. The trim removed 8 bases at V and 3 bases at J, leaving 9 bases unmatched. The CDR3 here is CASEWGAGEETQYF. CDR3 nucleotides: TGTGCCAGCGAGTGGGGCGCGGGGGAAGAGACCCAGTACTTC.

This CDR3 reads CASSESITGGHGYTF. For the CDR3, the DNA is TGTGCCAGCAGTGAATCGATTACAGGGGGTCATGGCTACACCTTC. The chain links TRBV6-1 to TRBJ1-2; TRBD1 aligns across 8 bases. The CDR3 covers 15 residues. Germline trimming cut 2 bases from V and 6 bases from J; bases unmatched to any gene: 8. CDR1 is MNHNS and CDR2 is SASEGT in the germline V gene.

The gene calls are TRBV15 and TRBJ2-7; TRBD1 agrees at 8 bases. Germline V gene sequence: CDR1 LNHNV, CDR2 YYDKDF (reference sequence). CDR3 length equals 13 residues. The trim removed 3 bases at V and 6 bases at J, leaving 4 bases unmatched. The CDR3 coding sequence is TGTGCCACCAGCAGGACTGACAGGGGCGAGCAGTACTTC. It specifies CATSRTDRGEQYF.

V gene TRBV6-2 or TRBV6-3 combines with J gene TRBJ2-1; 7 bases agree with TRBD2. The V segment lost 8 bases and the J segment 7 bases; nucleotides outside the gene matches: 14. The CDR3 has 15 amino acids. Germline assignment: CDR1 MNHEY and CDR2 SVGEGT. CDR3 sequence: CASRLVGGRKNEQFF. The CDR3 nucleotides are TGTGCCAGCCGTTTGGTCGGCGGGAGAAAGAATGAGCAGTTCTTC.

CDR3 protein: CASSLLWTEEQFF. CDR3 DNA sequence: TGCGCCAGCAGCCTTCTATGGACGGAGGAGCAGTTCTTC. V is TRBV5-1 and J is TRBJ2-1; D not certain. CDR1 and CDR2 from the germline V gene are SGHRS and YFSETQ. The CDR3 covers 13 residues. V lost 4 bases and J lost 10, with 15 bases in between.

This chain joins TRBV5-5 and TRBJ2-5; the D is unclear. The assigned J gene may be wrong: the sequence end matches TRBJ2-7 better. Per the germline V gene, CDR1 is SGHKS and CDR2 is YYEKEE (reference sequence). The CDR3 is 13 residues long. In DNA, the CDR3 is TGTGCCAGCAGCTTGGAATCCACCGTCGAGCAGTACTTC. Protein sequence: CASSLESTVEQYF.

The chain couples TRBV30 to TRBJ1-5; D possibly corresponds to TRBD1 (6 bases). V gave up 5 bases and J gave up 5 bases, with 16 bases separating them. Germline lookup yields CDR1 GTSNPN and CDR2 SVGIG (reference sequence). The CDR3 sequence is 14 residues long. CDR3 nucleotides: TGTGCCTGGGCGTCGGGCAGGGGATATCAGCCCCAGCATTTT. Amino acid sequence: CAWASGRGYQPQHF.

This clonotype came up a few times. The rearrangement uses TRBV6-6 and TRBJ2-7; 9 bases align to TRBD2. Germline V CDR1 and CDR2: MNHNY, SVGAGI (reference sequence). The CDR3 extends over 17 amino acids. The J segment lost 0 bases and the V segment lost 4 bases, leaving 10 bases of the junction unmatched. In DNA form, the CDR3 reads TGTGCCAGCAGTTCAGGACTCGGGACTAGCTTCTCCTACGAGCAGTACTTC. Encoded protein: CASSSGLGTSFSYEQYF.

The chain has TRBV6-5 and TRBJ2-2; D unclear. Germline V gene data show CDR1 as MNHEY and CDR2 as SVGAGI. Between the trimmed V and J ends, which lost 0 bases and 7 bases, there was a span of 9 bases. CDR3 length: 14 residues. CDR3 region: CASSYSVASGELFF. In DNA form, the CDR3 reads TGTGCCAGCAGTTACTCGGTTGCTAGCGGGGAGCTGTTTTTT.

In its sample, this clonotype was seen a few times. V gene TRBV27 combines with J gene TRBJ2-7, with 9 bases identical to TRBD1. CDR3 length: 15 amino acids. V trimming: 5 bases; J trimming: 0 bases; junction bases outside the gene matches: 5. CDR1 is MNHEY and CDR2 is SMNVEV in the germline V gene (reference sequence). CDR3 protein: CASSPNRGHSYEQYF. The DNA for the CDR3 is TGTGCCAGCAGTCCAAACAGGGGGCACTCCTACGAGCAGTACTTC.

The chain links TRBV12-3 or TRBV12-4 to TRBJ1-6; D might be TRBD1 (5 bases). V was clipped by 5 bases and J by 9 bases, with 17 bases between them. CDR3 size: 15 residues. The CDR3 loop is CASSRPTGGVSPLHF. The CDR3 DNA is TGTGCCAGCAGTCGTCCCACAGGCGGGGTTTCACCCCTCCACTTT.